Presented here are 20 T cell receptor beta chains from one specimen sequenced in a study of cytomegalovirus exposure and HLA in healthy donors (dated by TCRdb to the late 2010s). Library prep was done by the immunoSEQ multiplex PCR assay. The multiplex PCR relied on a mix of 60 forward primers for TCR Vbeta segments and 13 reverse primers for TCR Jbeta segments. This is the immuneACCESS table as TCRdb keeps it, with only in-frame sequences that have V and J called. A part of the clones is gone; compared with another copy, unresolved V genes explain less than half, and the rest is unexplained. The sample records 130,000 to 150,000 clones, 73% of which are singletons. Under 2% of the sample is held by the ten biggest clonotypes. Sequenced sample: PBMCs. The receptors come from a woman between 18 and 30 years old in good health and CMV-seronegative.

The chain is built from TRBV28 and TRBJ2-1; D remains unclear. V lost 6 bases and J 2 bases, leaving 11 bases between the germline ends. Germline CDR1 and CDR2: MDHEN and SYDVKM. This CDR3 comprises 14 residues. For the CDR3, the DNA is TGTGCCAGCAGCCCCCGGAGCACCTACAATGAGCAGTTCTTC. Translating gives CASSPRSTYNEQFF.

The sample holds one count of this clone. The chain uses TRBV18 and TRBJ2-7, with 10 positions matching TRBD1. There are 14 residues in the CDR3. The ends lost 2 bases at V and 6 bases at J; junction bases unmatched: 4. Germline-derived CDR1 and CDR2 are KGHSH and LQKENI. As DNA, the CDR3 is TGTGCCAGCTCACCAGTAGACAGGGGGCGCGAGCAGTACTTC. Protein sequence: CASSPVDRGREQYF.

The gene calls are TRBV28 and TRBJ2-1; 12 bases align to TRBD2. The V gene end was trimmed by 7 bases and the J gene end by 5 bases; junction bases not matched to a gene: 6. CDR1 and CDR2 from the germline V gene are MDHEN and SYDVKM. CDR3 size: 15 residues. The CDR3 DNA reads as TGTGCCAGCATCCCCGGACTAGCGGGAAACAATGAGCAGTTCTTC. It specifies CASIPGLAGNNEQFF.

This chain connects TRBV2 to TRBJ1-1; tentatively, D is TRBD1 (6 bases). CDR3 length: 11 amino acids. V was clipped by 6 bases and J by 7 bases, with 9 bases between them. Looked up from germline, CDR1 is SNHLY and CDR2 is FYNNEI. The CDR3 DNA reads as TGTGCCAGCAGGGGGGCACTTGAAGCTTTCTTT. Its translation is CASRGALEAFF.

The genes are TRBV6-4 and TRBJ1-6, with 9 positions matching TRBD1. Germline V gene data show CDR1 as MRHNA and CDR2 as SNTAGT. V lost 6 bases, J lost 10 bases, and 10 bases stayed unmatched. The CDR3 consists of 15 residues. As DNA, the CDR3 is TGTGCCAGCAGACTTCGGACAGGGGACCGGTCACCCCTCCACTTT. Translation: CASRLRTGDRSPLHF.

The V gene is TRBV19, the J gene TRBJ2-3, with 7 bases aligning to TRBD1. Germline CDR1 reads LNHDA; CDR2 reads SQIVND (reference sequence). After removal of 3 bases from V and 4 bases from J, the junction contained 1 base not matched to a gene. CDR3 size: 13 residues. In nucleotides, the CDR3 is TGTGCCAGTAGTATTCAGGGGGCAGATACGCAGTATTTT. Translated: CASSIQGADTQYF.

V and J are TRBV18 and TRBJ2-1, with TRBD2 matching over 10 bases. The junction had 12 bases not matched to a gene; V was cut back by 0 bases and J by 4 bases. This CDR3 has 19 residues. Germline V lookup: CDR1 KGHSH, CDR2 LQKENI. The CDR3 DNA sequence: TGTGCCAGCTCACCACCGTGGGGGGCCACTAGCGGGACTTACAATGAGCAGTTCTTC. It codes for CASSPPWGATSGTYNEQFF.

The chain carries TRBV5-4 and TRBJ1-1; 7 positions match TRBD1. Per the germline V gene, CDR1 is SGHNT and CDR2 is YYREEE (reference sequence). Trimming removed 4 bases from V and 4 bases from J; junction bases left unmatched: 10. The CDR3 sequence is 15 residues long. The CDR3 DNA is TGTGCCAGCAGCATAGGAGGGGGCAGGTTCACTGAAGCTTTCTTT. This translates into CASSIGGGRFTEAFF. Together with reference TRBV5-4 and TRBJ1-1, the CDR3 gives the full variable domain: ETGVTQSPTHLIKTRGQQVTLRCSSQSGHNTVSWYQQALGQGPQFIFQYYREEENGRGNFPPRFSGLQFPNYSSELNVNALELDDSALYLCASSIGGGRFTEAFFGQGTRLTVV.

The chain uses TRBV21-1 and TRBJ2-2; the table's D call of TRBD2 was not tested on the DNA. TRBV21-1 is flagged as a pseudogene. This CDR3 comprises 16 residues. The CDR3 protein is CASSSTSGRPTGELFF. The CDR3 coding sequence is TGTGCCAGCAGCAGTACTAGCGGTCGACCCACCGGGGAGCTGTTTTTT.

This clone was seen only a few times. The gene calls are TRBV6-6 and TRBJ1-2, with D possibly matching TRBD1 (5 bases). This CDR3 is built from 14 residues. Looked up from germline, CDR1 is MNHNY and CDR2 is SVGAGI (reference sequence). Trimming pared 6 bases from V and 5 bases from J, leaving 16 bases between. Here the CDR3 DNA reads TGTGCCAGCAGGTGGGGGGGAGAGGGTTATGGCTACACCTTC. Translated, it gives CASRWGGEGYGYTF.

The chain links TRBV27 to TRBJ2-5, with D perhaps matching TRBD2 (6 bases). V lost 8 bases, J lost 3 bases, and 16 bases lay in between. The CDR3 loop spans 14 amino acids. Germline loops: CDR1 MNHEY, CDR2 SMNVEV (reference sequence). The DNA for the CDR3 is TGTGCCAGCGCCGGACGGGGGTTCAAAGAGACCCAGTACTTC. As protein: CASAGRGFKETQYF.

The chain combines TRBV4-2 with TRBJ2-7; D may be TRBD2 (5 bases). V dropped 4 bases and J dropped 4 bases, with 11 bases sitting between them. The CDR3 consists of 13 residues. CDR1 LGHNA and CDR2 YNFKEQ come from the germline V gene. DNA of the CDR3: TGTGCCAGCAGCCCCGGGGAGTCATACGAGCAGTACTTC. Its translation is CASSPGESYEQYF.

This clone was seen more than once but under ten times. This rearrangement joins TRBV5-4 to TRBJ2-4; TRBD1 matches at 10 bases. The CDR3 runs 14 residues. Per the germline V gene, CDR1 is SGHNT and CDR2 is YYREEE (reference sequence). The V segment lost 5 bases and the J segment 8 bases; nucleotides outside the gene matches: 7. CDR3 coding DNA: TGTGCCAGCAGTTCCTCAGGACAGGGGGACATTCAGTACTTC. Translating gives CASSSSGQGDIQYF.

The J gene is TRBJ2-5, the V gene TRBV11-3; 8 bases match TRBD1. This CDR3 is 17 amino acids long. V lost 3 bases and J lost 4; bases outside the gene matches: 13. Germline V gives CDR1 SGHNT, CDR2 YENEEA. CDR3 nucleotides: TGTGCCAGCAGCTTTGGACAGGGTGTCAGGGGCAGAGAGACCCAGTACTTC. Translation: CASSFGQGVRGRETQYF.

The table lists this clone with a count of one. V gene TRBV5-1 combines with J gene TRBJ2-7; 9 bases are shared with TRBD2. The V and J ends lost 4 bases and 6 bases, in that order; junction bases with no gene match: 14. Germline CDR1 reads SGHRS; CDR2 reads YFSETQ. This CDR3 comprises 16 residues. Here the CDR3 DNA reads TGCGCCAGCAGCCTTTCGACAGTAGCGGGGGTTGCCGAGCAGTACTTC. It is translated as CASSLSTVAGVAEQYF.

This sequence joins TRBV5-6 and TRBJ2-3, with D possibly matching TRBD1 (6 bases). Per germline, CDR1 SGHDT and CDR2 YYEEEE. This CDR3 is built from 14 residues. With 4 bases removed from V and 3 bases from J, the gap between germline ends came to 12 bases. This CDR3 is CASSEQGRTDTQYF. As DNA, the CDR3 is TGTGCCAGCAGCGAACAGGGTAGGACAGATACGCAGTATTTT.

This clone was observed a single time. Written as DNA, the CDR3 is TGTGCCAGCAGTGGAGGAAGCGGGGGTCCCTCAGATACGCAGTATTTT. Translated: CASSGGSGGPSDTQYF. The J gene is TRBJ2-3, the V gene TRBV2; 8 positions agree with TRBD2. The V segment lost 4 bases and the J segment 4 bases; nucleotides outside the gene matches: 10. The CDR3 is 16 amino acids. Germline V gene sequence: CDR1 SNHLY, CDR2 FYNNEI. Drawing the rest from reference TRBV2 and TRBJ2-3, the complete variable domain is EPEVTQTPSHQVTQMGQEVILRCVPISNHLYFYWYRQILGQKVEFLVSFYNNEISEKSEIFDDQFSVERPDGSNFTLKIRSTKLEDSAMYFCASSGGSGGPSDTQYFGPGTRLTVL.

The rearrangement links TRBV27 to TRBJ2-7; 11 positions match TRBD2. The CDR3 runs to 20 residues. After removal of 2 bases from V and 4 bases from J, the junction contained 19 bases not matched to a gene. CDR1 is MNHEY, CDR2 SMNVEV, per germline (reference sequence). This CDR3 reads CASSLPRPAPLAGGKYEQYV. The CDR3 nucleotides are TGTGCCAGCAGTTTACCGCGCCCGGCTCCTCTAGCGGGAGGAAAGTACGAGCAGTACGTC.

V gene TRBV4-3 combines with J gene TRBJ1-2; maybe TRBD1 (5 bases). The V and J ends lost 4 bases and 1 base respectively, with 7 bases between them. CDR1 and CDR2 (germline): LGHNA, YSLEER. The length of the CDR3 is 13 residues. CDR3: CASSRDSNYGYTF. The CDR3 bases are TGCGCCAGCAGCCGAGACAGTAACTATGGCTACACCTTC.

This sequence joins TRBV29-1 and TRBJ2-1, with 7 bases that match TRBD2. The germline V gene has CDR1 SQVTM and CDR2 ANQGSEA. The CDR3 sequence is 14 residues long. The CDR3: CSVSETSLFNEQFF. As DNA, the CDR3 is TGCAGTGTCTCCGAGACTAGCCTCTTCAATGAGCAGTTCTTC.